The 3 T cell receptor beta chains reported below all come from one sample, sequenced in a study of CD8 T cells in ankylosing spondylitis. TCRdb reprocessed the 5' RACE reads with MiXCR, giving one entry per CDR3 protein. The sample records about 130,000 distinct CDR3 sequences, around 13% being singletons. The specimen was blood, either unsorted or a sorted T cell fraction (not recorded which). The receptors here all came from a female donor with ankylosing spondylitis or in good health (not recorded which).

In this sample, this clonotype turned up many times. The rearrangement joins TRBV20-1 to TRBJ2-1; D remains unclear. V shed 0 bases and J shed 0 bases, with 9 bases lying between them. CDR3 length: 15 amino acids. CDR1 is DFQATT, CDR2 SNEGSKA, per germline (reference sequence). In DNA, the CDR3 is TGCAGTGCTAGAGATCTGGCAAACTCCTACAATGAGCAGTTCTTC. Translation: CSARDLANSYNEQFF.

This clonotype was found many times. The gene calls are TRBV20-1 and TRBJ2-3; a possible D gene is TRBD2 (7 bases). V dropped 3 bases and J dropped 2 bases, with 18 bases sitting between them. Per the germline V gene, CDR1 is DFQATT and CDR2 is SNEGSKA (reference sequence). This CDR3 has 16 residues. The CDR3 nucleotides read TGCAGTGCTAGTAGGGGGGGACCTACTAACACAGATACGCAGTATTTT. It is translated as CSASRGGPTNTDTQYF.

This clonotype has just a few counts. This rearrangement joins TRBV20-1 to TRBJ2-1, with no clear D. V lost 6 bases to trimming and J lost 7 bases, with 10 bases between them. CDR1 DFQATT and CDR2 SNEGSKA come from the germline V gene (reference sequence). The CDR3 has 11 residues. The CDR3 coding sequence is TGCAGTGCAAGGACCAGGAATGAGCAGTTCTTC. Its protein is CSARTRNEQFF.